This T cell receptor (beta chain) was captured by sequencing in a study of read filtering for tumor transcriptome and immune sequencing. Study details: Eight or nine patients were R-ISS I, 16 were R-ISS II, about seven were R-ISS III. Study findings and constraints: Even smaller IR-seq throughput identified most shared clonotypes. Correlation between methods rose after single-read clonotypes were removed.

This clonotype was picked up many times. Its antigen is unknown. Molecular barcoded adaptors covering alpha/delta and beta/gamma chains were used on approximately 400 ng RNA. A single record per CDR3 protein comes from TCRdb applying MiXCR to the reads. This table has around 35,000 distinct CDR3 sequences, 12% to 15% appearing once. Trimming at V came to 4 bases and at J to 3 bases, leaving 5 bases not matched to a gene. This CDR3 is 14 amino acids long. CDR1 is SQVTM and CDR2 is ANQGSEA in the germline V gene. The sample was a population of CD138-negative cells sorted from bone marrow. This clonotype was sampled from a donor at least 40 years old with multiple myeloma. The chain uses TRBV29-1 and TRBJ2-3; 9 bases agree with TRBD2. Here the CDR3 reads CSVGTSGRTDTQYF. The DNA of the CDR3 is TGCAGCGTTGGGACCAGCGGGAGGACAGATACGCAGTATTTT.